This T cell receptor beta chain derives from a study of T-cell reconstitution after alpha-beta-depleted transplantation in children. Unique molecular identifiers were incorporated during preparation of the TCRbeta library. TCRdb independently ran MiXCR on the PCR reads; one entry per CDR3 protein. The sample yields approximately 980,000 distinct CDR3 sequences, around 30% seen once. The CDR3 is 15 residues long. Between the trimmed V and J ends, which lost 1 base and 6 bases, there was a span of 12 bases. Looked up from germline, CDR1 is LGHDT and CDR2 is YNNKEL (reference sequence). This clonotype has more than one count but fewer than ten.

V is TRBV3-1 and J is TRBJ2-2, with D tentatively TRBD1 or TRBD2 (5 bases each). The sequences come from PBMCs, mostly from graft donor cells, collected 360 days after TCRalphabeta/CD19-depleted stem cell transplant. The clonotype was recovered from a boy under two years old who had a stem cell transplant for SCID, so the T cells may come from the graft donor. This CDR3 reads CASSQGDLKPGELFF. CDR3 bases: TGTGCCAGCAGCCAAGGGGACCTAAAACCCGGGGAGCTGTTTTTT.